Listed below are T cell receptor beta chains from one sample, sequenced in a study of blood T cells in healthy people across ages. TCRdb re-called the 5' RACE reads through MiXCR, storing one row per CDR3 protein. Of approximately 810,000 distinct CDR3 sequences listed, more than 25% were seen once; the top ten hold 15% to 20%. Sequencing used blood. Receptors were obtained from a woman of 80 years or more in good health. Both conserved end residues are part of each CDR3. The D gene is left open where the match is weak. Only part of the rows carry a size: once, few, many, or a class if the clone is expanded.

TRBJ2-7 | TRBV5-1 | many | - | CASSLVGEGYEQYF | TGCGCCAGCAGCTTGGTGGGTGAGGGCTACGAGCAGTACTTC
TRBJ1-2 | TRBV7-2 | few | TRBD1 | CASSLVRQGRRYGYTF | TGTGCCAGCAGCTTAGTTCGACAGGGAAGAAGGTATGGCTACACCTTC
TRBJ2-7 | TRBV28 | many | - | CASSLYPVTYEQYF | TGTGCCAGCAGTTTATATCCTGTTACCTACGAGCAGTACTTC
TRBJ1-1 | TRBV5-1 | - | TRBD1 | CASSRGQFTEAFF | TGCGCCAGCAGCCGGGGACAGTTCACTGAAGCTTTCTTT
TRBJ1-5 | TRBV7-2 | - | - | CASSITGIQPQHF | TGTGCCAGCAGCATCACAGGGATCCAGCCCCAGCATTTT
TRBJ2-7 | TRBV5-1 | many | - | CASSLGGAPASEQYF | TGCGCCAGCAGCCTGGGGGGGGCCCCGGCCTCCGAGCAGTACTTC
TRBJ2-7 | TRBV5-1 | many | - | CASSLEAGAYEQYF | TGCGCCAGCAGCTTGGAGGCGGGCGCCTACGAGCAGTACTTC
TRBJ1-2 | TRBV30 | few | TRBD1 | CAWSLNRGNYGYTF | TGTGCCTGGAGTTTGAACAGGGGAAACTATGGCTACACCTTC
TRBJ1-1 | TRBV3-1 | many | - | CASSQGVNTEAFF | TGTGCCAGCAGCCAAGGGGTGAACACTGAAGCTTTCTTT
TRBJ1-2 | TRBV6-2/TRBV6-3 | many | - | CASTAVGVTTNYGYTF | TGTGCCAGCACCGCCGTGGGGGTAACAACTAACTATGGCTACACCTTC
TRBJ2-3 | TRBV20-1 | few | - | CSLLVPRRTDTQYF | TGCAGCCTGTTGGTTCCTCGCCGCACAGATACGCAGTATTTT
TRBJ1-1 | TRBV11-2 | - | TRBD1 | CASSFQGGGMNTEAFF | TGTGCCAGCAGTTTTCAAGGAGGGGGCATGAACACTGAAGCTTTCTTT
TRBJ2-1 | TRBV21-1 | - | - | CASKTGRRKDSYNEQFF | TGTGCCAGCAAGACGGGGAGACGTAAGGATTCCTACAATGAGCAGTTCTTC
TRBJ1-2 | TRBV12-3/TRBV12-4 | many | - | CASTSGTLANYGYTF | TGTGCCAGCACCTCCGGGACGCTAGCTAACTATGGCTACACCTTC
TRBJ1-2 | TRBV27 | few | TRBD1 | CASSLLGQGQGYTF | TGTGCCAGCAGTTTATTGGGACAGGGCCAGGGCTACACCTTC
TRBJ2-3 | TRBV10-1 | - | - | CASSDGQLNGDTQYF | TGCGCCAGCAGTGACGGACAGCTCAACGGGGATACGCAGTATTTT
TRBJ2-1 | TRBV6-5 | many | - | CASSYSEALNHNEQFF | TGTGCCAGCAGTTACTCGGAAGCGCTGAACCACAATGAGCAGTTCTTC
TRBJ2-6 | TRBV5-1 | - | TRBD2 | CASSAQTSGGAGANVLTF | TGCGCCAGCAGCGCCCAGACTAGCGGGGGGGCTGGGGCCAACGTCCTGACTTTC
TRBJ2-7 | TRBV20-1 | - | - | CSAVGALDSPYNEQYF | TGCAGTGCTGTGGGGGCCCTAGACAGCCCCTACAATGAGCAGTACTTC
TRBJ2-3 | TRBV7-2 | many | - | CASSLGLSGTDTQYF | TGTGCCAGCAGCTTGGGTCTTAGCGGCACAGATACGCAGTATTTT
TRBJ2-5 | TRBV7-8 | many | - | CASSLERGRQETQYF | TGTGCCAGCAGCTTAGAGAGGGGGAGGCAAGAGACCCAGTACTTC
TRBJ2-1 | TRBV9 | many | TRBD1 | CASSARQGRLGYNEQFF | TGTGCCAGCAGCGCCCGACAGGGGCGCTTAGGGTACAATGAGCAGTTCTTC